This TCR beta chain was retrieved from a study of identical twins. Each CDR3 protein gets one entry after TCRdb re-called the 5' RACE reads with MiXCR. The sample holds around 1.7 million distinct CDR3 sequences, less than 40% seen once. Among all donors, each was a healthy Caucasian. Losses at the gene ends were 7 bases for V and 6 bases for J; bases not matched to a gene: 9. The CDR3 consists of 15 residues. CDR1 is MNHNS, CDR2 SASEGT, per germline. Study-wide points: There is a chance that invariant MAIT and iNKT cells partially muddied zero-insertion analyses. For cord blood, abundant beta clonotypes had fewer insertions, unlike memory repertoires, which showed none. Within twin pairs, the out-of-frame alpha sequences they shared showed excess low generation probability.

This clonotype was counted many times. Its antigen is not known. The sequenced sample was cord blood. This sequence originates from a newborn girl in good health. J is TRBJ2-3 and V is TRBV6-1; 11 bases are shared with TRBD2. As DNA, the CDR3 is TGTGCCAGCAATCCAACTAGCGGGGGCTCGGATACGCAGTATTTT. Translating gives CASNPTSGGSDTQYF.